Listed below are T cell receptor beta chains from one sample, sequenced in a study of T-cell reconstitution after alpha-beta-depleted transplantation in children. One entry per CDR3 protein, called by TCRdb with MiXCR from the PCR reads. The sample includes 600,000 or so distinct CDR3 sequences, more than 20% seen only once; the top ten take 13% to 15%. The specimen comprised PBMCs, mostly from graft donor cells, sampled 360 days after TCRalphabeta/CD19-depleted stem cell transplant. These receptors came from a boy younger than two who had a stem cell transplant for acute myeloid leukemia, so the T cells may come from the graft donor. Each CDR3 is given without its conserved first and last residue.

>TRBV7-2|TRBJ2-1
ASSYGTFSSYNEQF
>TRBV12-3/TRBV12-4|TRBJ2-7
ASSRTGTGLYEQY
>TRBV27|TRBJ1-1
AIRAGTEAF
>TRBV13|TRBJ2-1
ASSFRADEQF
>TRBV7-6|TRBJ2-1
ASSLEAGEGPNEQF
>TRBV20-1|TRBJ2-5
SASNPETQY
>TRBV12-3/TRBV12-4|TRBJ1-5
ASSFGTPHYQPQH
>TRBV12-3/TRBV12-4|TRBJ1-2
ASSPTGFYGYT
>TRBV6-2/TRBV6-3|TRBJ1-5
ASSPRGAGGNQPQH
>TRBV11-2|TRBJ2-7
ASSLQDQYEQY
>TRBV29-1|TRBJ2-2
SAVDRANTGELF
>TRBV11-2|TRBJ2-7
ASSLGRGSGAYEQY
>TRBV20-1|TRBJ2-1
SATKTSGVNEQF
>TRBV6-1|TRBJ2-2
ASRRGLSNTGELF
>TRBV10-3|TRBJ2-1
AISAGTGNGNEQF
>TRBV28|TRBJ1-1
ASSLPGGTTEAF
>TRBV23-1|TRBJ1-6
ASSQGTGPSPLH
>TRBV15|TRBJ1-2
ATSRDRTGVYGYT
>TRBV6-1|TRBJ2-1
ASKKGDSYNEQF
>TRBV12-3/TRBV12-4|TRBJ2-5
ASSPRTSGGLETQY
>TRBV5-4|TRBJ1-2
ASSATPREEGYT
>TRBV29-1|TRBJ2-1
SVLRGGYNEQF
>TRBV7-6|TRBJ2-1
ASSLVTSYNEQF
>TRBV7-4|TRBJ1-5
ASSLKKVDSSNQPQH
>TRBV20-1|TRBJ2-7
SAPGGTEWEQY
>TRBV12-3/TRBV12-4|TRBJ1-6
ASSKYGTGDNSPLH
>TRBV4-2|TRBJ2-2
ASSPPSTGELF
>TRBV28|TRBJ2-3
ASNRQVAFTDTQY
>TRBV14|TRBJ1-2
ASSRTAGVGGYT
>TRBV12-3/TRBV12-4|TRBJ2-2
ASRPKTGELF
>TRBV9|TRBJ2-7
ASSAGGRGYEQY
>TRBV20-1|TRBJ1-2
SAIGRVNYGYT
>TRBV20-1|TRBJ1-5
SAKAVANQPQH
>TRBV7-2|TRBJ2-7
ASSLAGGAYEQY
>TRBV7-8|TRBJ2-3
ASSPGQTSTDTQY
>TRBV4-1|TRBJ2-2
ASSHILRERTGELF
>TRBV12-3/TRBV12-4|TRBJ2-7
ASSPSTTLTYEQY
>TRBV12-3/TRBV12-4|TRBJ2-1
ASSPGTSGGTNEQF
>TRBV6-5|TRBJ2-7
ASSPLRDRGNYEQY
>TRBV29-1|TRBJ1-2
SVEGGTGEHGYT